The 18 T cell receptor delta chains in this list originate from one sample, sequenced in a study of γδ T cells in repeated Plasmodium falciparum infection. Flow sorting of PBMC yielded separate Vgamma9/Vdelta2+ and Vdelta2-negative gammadelta T cell populations for bulk repertoire analysis. TCRdb re-called the multiplex PCR reads using CATT. The sample lists tens of thousands of delta-chain clones, 1.6% occurring once. Sample: gamma-delta T cells from blood. These receptors were collected from a pool of human donors (malaria-infected and uninfected, not separated).

This clone has more than one count but fewer than ten. V gene TRDV1 combines with J gene TRDJ1; TRDD3 matches 11 bases. TCRdb lists no J gene, so it was determined here by aligning the DNA to germline. Losses at the gene ends were 9 bases for V and 3 bases for J; bases not matched to a gene: 24. The CDR3 consists of 20 residues. Germline values: CDR1 TSWWSYY, CDR2 QGS. The CDR3 spells CALGQFSYSPGGYSADKLIF. DNA for the CDR3: TGTGCTCTCGGCCAATTTTCCTACTCTCCTGGGGGATACTCGGCCGATAAACTCATCTTT.

Remarks on this clone: Since a far larger clone is one base different, this is likely a read error. This specimen includes other DNA sequences encoding the same CDR3. This sequence joins TRDV1 and TRDJ1; 8 bases align to TRDD3. As TCRdb names no J gene, one was assigned here on the basis of a DNA match to germline. V was clipped by 1 base and J by 2 bases; unmatched bases: 21. From germline, CDR1 is TSWWSYY and CDR2 QGS. This CDR3 comprises 21 residues. CDR3 coding DNA: TGTGCTCTTGGGGAACATATGGCGGCTTACTGGGGGGCCCGGTGGACCGATAAACTCATCTTT. Amino acids: CALGEHMAAYWGARWTDKLIF.

To note about this clone: A far larger clone lies a single base away; this is likely a read error. Other DNA sequences from this sample encode an identical CDR3 as well. A V gene of TRDV1 was called, but no J gene was assigned; the DNA was not used to check the table's D call, TRDD3. This CDR3 region has 23 residues. Germline CDR1 and CDR2: TSWWSYY and QGS. For the CDR3, the DNA is TGTGCTCTTGGGGAACTTCAACTTCCTTCCTACTGGCTGGGGGATACTTCCACCGATAAGCTCATCTTT. Its protein product is CALGELQLPSYWLGDTSTDKLIF.

This clone was picked up a small number of times. Translating this DNA gives a protein that differs at residue 13 from the TCRdb one, which belongs to a much larger clone; a read error is likely, and the protein shown is this translation. The rearrangement links TRDV1 to TRDJ1; maybe TRDD3 (6 bases). Looked up from germline, CDR1 is TSWWSYY and CDR2 is QGS. The CDR3 sequence is 16 residues long. This CDR3 reads CALGEISIRRPDRLIF. CDR3 DNA sequence: TGTGCTCTTGGGGAAATTTCGATACGACGACCCGATAGACTCATCTTT.

This clone has just a few counts. This DNA's translation differs at residue 18 from TCRdb's protein, which comes from a much larger clone; a read error is likely, and the protein shown is translated from the DNA. No J gene call was made, and the V gene is TRDV1; the D segment call TRDD3 is taken from the table without a DNA check. Germline loops: CDR1 TSWWSYY, CDR2 QGS. The length of the CDR3 is 19 residues. CDR3 residues: CALGELLAPRVVYTDKLTF. In DNA form, the CDR3 reads TGTGCTCTTGGGGAACTGCTCGCCCCGCGCGTAGTATACACTGATAAACTCACCTTT.

About this clone: A far larger clone is only one base removed, so a read error is likely. At the DNA level, this CDR3 is encoded by other sequences in the same sample as well. The chain is built from TRDV2 and TRDJ1, with 8 positions matching TRDD3. Since TCRdb gives no J gene, matching the DNA to germline was used here to assign it. V was clipped by 3 bases and J by 1 base; unmatched bases: 30. Germline V gene lookup returns CDR1 GEAIGNYY and CDR2 EKD. CDR3 length: 23 residues. This chain's CDR3 is CACDSEGDKREVLGSSRTDKLIF. As DNA, the CDR3 is TGTGCCTGTGACTCTGAGGGGGATAAAAGAGAGGTTTTGGGATCTAGTCGCACCGATAAACTCATCTTT.

This clone showed up just a few times. The protein that TCRdb holds for this DNA derives from a much larger clone and differs from the translated DNA at residue 10, which likely indicates a read error; the protein shown here is translated from the DNA. The chain carries TRDV3 and TRDJ2; 8 bases align to TRDD3. Germline lookup yields CDR1 TVYSNPD and CDR2 GDNSRS (reference sequence). The CDR3 has 19 amino acids. The V and J ends lost 4 bases and 4 bases, in that order; junction bases with no gene match: 23. CDR3 DNA: TGTGCCTCCCCCGAGCCGACTACTCAAGACTGGGGGTCGACAGCACAACTCTTCTTT. Its translation is CASPEPTTQDWGSTAQLFF. The full variable domain, with the rest looked up from reference TRDV3 and TRDJ2, is CDKVTQSSPDQTVASGSEVVLLCTYDTVYSNPDLFWYRIRPDYSFQFVFYGDNSRSEGADFTQGRFSVKHILTQKAFHLVISPVRTEDSATYYCASPEPTTQDWGSTAQLFFGKGTQLIVEP.

In its sample, this clone was seen many times. The chain joins TRDV1 to TRDJ1; TRDD3 is a possible D gene (5 bases). V was pared by 5 bases and J by 7 bases, with 17 bases between. The length of the CDR3 is 14 residues. Germline CDR1 and CDR2: TSWWSYY and QGS. CDR3 amino acids: CALGPSGGVSKLIF. CDR3 DNA: TGTGCTCTTGGGCCCTCGGGGGGGGTAAGTAAACTCATCTTT.

The sample holds many counts of this clone. This is likely an artifact of a read error, given a far larger clone one base away. This sample also contains other DNA sequences that code for the same CDR3. V is TRDV3 and J is TRDJ1; D gene ambiguous. The CDR3 contains 15 residues. In germline, CDR1 is TVYSNPD, CDR2 GDNSRS (reference sequence). The germline V and J ends were trimmed by 3 bases and 2 bases, with 19 bases remaining between them. The CDR3 loop is CALPAGTKGTDKLIF. In nucleotides, the CDR3 is TGTGCCTTGCCGGCGGGAACCAAGGGGACCGATAAACTCATCTTT.

This clone has more than one count but fewer than ten. A read error is the likely source, as a far larger clone sits one nucleotide away. Other DNA sequences from this sample encode an identical CDR3 as well. This chain uses TRDV2 with TRDJ1, with TRDD3 identical over 10 bases. TCRdb supplies no J gene; here it was assigned by aligning the nucleotide sequence to germline. CDR1 is GEAIGNYY and CDR2 is EKD in the germline V gene. The CDR3 spans 16 residues. With V trimmed by 6 bases and J by 0 bases, 9 bases remained unmatched. The CDR3 reads CACNLLGDAYTDKLIF. The CDR3, as DNA: TGTGCCTGTAATCTACTGGGGGATGCGTACACCGATAAACTCATCTTT.

Worth noting for this clone: A read error is likely here: a far larger clone is one base away. This sample also contains other DNA sequences that code for the same CDR3. This chain joins TRDV1 and TRDJ3; 9 nucleotides match TRDD3. This CDR3 contains 25 residues. Germline V CDR1 and CDR2: TSWWSYY, QGS. V was clipped by 2 bases and J by 0 bases; unmatched bases: 23. The CDR3 nucleotides are TGTGCTCTTGGGGAATTCCCACTACGGTCAGATTTGCTGGGGGATTCCTCCTGGGACACCCGACAGATGTTTTTC. Translating it yields CALGEFPLRSDLLGDSSWDTRQMFF.

Only a few counts were recorded for this clone. TCRdb pairs this DNA with a much larger clone's protein that differs at residue 15, likely a read error; the protein shown was translated from the DNA. The rearrangement joins TRDV1 to TRDJ1; 9 nucleotides match TRDD3. No J segment appears in TCRdb, so it was assigned here by matching the sequence to germline. The germline V gene encodes CDR1 TSWWSYY and CDR2 QGS. There are 20 residues in the CDR3. The junction had 22 bases not matched to a gene; V was cut back by 5 bases and J by 3 bases. The chain's CDR3 is CALGWPSRALGDCNADKLIF. The CDR3 DNA sequence: TGTGCTCTTGGGTGGCCTTCCCGGGCCCTGGGGGATTGTAACGCCGATAAACTCATCTTT.

This clone has more than one count but fewer than ten. The amino acid sequence in TCRdb belongs to a much larger clone and departs from this DNA's translation at residue 13, likely a sequencing read error; the sequence shown is translated from the DNA. This rearrangement joins TRDV1 to TRDJ1; weak D call: TRDD3 (8 bases). The CDR3 is made up of 21 amino acids. The V end was cut by 2 bases, the J end by 2 bases, with 30 bases between. Germline assignment: CDR1 TSWWSYY and CDR2 QGS. The CDR3 sequence: CALGECPGLPRATGGTDKLIF. As DNA, the CDR3 is TGTGCTCTTGGGGAATGTCCCGGACTTCCTAGAGCTACTGGGGGGACCGATAAACTCATCTTT.

This clone was observed a handful of times. The translation of this DNA and the TCRdb protein of a much larger clone differ at residue 5, probably owing to a read error; the protein shown here is translated from the DNA. The chain joins TRDV1 to TRDJ1; TRDD3 aligns across 7 bases. Since TCRdb gives no J gene, matching the DNA to germline was used here to assign it. CDR1 is TSWWSYY and CDR2 is QGS in the germline V gene. V trimming: 4 bases; J trimming: 10 bases; junction bases outside the gene matches: 18. The CDR3 covers 16 residues. CDR3 DNA sequence: TGTGCTCTTGGGGGCCCATACCCTGGGGGCCCAGTTGGACTCATCTTT. It is translated as CALGGPYPGGPVGLIF.

This clone appeared a few times. TCRdb pairs this DNA with a much larger clone's protein that differs at residue 5, likely a read error; the protein shown was translated from the DNA. J is TRDJ1 and V is TRDV1, with 11 bases matching TRDD3. Here the J gene came from matching the DNA to germline, since TCRdb omits it. J gave up 0 bases and V 5 bases, and 41 bases lay outside the gene matches. Germline CDR1 reads TSWWSYY; CDR2 reads QGS. The CDR3 runs 28 residues. CDR3 sequence (DNA): TGTGCTCTTGGGAGCCCCTACAGGACCCTACATTCCTTATTACTGGGGGATATTTCTTTTGGCTACACCGATAAACTCATCTTT. It translates to CALGSPYRTLHSLLLGDISFGYTDKLIF.

The chain links TRDV1 to TRDJ1; perhaps TRDD3 as D (5 bases). The J gene, missing from TCRdb, was assigned here through DNA to germline matching. The germline V gene has CDR1 TSWWSYY and CDR2 QGS. V was shortened by 2 bases and J by 8 bases, with 33 bases between the two germline ends. The CDR3 has 20 residues. For the CDR3, the DNA is TGTGCTCTTGGGGAATCAAGTCTGGAAGCCCCTCCGGGGGCCACGGGGAAACTCATCTTT. Translated: CALGESSLEAPPGATGKLIF.

This clone has a handful of counts. This DNA's translation differs at residue 5 from TCRdb's protein, which comes from a much larger clone; a read error is likely, and the protein shown is translated from the DNA. The DNA of the CDR3 is TGTGCCTGTGACCCCCTGGGGCTAAAAACCGATAAACTCATCTTT. Translation: CACDPLGLKTDKLIF. The V gene is TRDV2, the J gene TRDJ1; D possibly corresponds to TRDD3 (6 bases). The CDR3 length is 15 residues. Germline V gene sequence: CDR1 GEAIGNYY, CDR2 EKD. V lost 3 bases to trimming and J lost 2 bases, with 15 bases between them.

This clone came up many times. A read error is the likely source, as a far larger clone sits one nucleotide away. In the same sample, other DNA sequences code for this CDR3. J is TRDJ1 and V is TRDV1; 10 positions match TRDD3. TCRdb lists no J gene, so it was determined here by aligning the DNA to germline. The V segment lost 7 bases and the J segment 0 bases; nucleotides outside the gene matches: 29. CDR3 length equals 23 residues. CDR1 TSWWSYY and CDR2 QGS come from the germline V gene. The CDR3 nucleotides read TGTGCTCTTGCGGGGCCTTCCTCCACTATCTACTGGGGGATCTCGCCCCACACCGATAAACTCATCTTT. Its protein is CALAGPSSTIYWGISPHTDKLIF.